This T cell receptor (beta chain) was found in a study of blood T cells in healthy people across ages. Study-level information: Template switching retrieved approximately one barcoded beta molecule for each two T cells.

The authors ran a second PCR of 7 to 11 cycles using a sample-barcoded 5' primer and a J-beta primer mix. TCRdb passed the 5' RACE reads through MiXCR, listing each CDR3 protein once. This sample has 380,000 or so distinct CDR3 sequences, with roughly half found just once. Many counts were recorded for this clonotype. J was trimmed by 4 bases and V by 5 bases; bases with no gene match: 8. Germline V lookup: CDR1 LNHNV, CDR2 YYDKDF (reference sequence). This CDR3 contains 15 residues. The TCR was taken from a man in his sixties in good health. The sample comprised blood. J is TRBJ2-3 and V is TRBV15; 8 nucleotides line up with TRBD1. The CDR3 region has the DNA TGTGCCACCAGCCTGGACAGGGAAAGGGCAGATACGCAGTATTTT. As protein: CATSLDRERADTQYF.